These 16 T cell receptor beta chains came from one sample sequenced in a study of OX40 agonist ivuxolimab in advanced cancers. Method: immunoSEQ multiplex PCR; TCRdb's copy keeps in-frame clones and lacks some. The table records tens of thousands of clones, around 88% of them present only once. The starting material was CD4+ or CD8+ T cells sorted from blood, obtained in a trial of the OX40 agonist ivuxolimab. These receptor sequences come from an adult with an advanced solid tumor such as melanoma, head and neck, liver or kidney cancer.

This clone was recorded only once. V gene TRBV6-5 combines with J gene TRBJ2-2; the D gene could be TRBD1 or TRBD2 (5 bases each). The CDR3 is 12 residues long. Germline assignment: CDR1 MNHEY and CDR2 SVGAGI. Deletions cut 8 bases from V and 6 bases from J, with 10 bases between. Written as DNA, the CDR3 is TGTGCCAGCCAAGTGGGGGCCGGGGAGCTGTTTTTT. This codes for CASQVGAGELFF.

This rearrangement joins TRBV28 to TRBJ1-2, with 7 positions matching TRBD1. This CDR3 is 14 amino acids long. V was pared by 2 bases and J by 8 bases, with 8 bases of the junction left unmatched. From germline, CDR1 is MDHEN and CDR2 SYDVKM. CDR3 region: CASSLQGGKRGYTF. The DNA of the CDR3 is TGTGCCAGCAGTTTACAGGGGGGGAAGAGGGGCTACACCTTC.

The V and J genes are TRBV19 and TRBJ2-5; possible D gene TRBD2, 7 bases. CDR3 length equals 17 residues. CDR1 is LNHDA, CDR2 SQIVND, per germline (reference sequence). Trimming removed 5 bases from V and 5 bases from J, with 24 bases in between. The CDR3 loop reads CASSAKGGGLSRETQYF. CDR3 DNA sequence: TGTGCCAGTAGTGCAAAGGGGGGAGGGCTTTCTCGGGAGACCCAGTACTTC.

The CDR3 spells CASSLLTHWVDTQYF. The CDR3 region has the DNA TGTGCCAGCAGCTTACTGACCCACTGGGTGGATACGCAGTATTTT. The V and J genes are TRBV12-1 and TRBJ2-3. TRBV12-1 is a pseudogene locus. The CDR3 has 15 residues.

The gene calls are TRBV7-3 and TRBJ2-3; no definite D call. This CDR3 has 13 amino acids. V gave up 4 bases and J gave up 3 bases, with 8 bases separating them. Germline V lookup: CDR1 SGHTA, CDR2 FQGTGA. The CDR3: CASSSTYTDTQYF. The CDR3 DNA reads as TGTGCCAGCAGCTCGACCTATACAGATACGCAGTATTTT.

The CDR3 nucleotides read TGTGCCAGCAGTCCCTGGACGGATTCGGAGCAGTACTTC. The encoded protein is CASSPWTDSEQYF. The chain uses TRBV28 and TRBJ2-7; D unresolved. CDR3 size: 13 residues. Germline assignment: CDR1 MDHEN and CDR2 SYDVKM. Trimming removed 5 bases from V and 7 bases from J, with 15 bases in between.

The chain links TRBV5-5 to TRBJ2-7; D possibly matches TRBD1 or TRBD2 (5 bases each). This CDR3 comprises 15 residues. Germline V gives CDR1 SGHKS, CDR2 YYEKEE (reference sequence). Trimming left V 0 bases short and J 0 bases short, with 10 bases between. The CDR3 reads CASSLGDLSSYEQYF. The DNA of the CDR3 is TGTGCCAGCAGCTTGGGGGACCTCAGCTCCTACGAGCAGTACTTC.

J is TRBJ2-3 and V is TRBV19; tentative D call: TRBD1 (5 bases). The germline V gene encodes CDR1 LNHDA and CDR2 SQIVND (reference sequence). The CDR3 covers 16 residues. Trimming stripped 5 bases from V and 0 bases from J, with 15 bases between. CDR3 sequence: CASSPSRVSSTDTQYF. Here the CDR3 DNA reads TGTGCCAGTAGTCCATCCAGGGTTAGCAGCACAGATACGCAGTATTTT.

Concerning this clone itself: Other nucleotide sequences in the sample specify the same CDR3. J is TRBJ2-7 and V is TRBV2, with D unclear. CDR1 and CDR2 (germline): SNHLY, FYNNEI. There are 11 residues in the CDR3. V dropped 5 bases and J dropped 3 bases, with 5 bases sitting between them. The CDR3 DNA reads as TGTGCCAGCAGTTACAGCTACGAGCAGTACTTC. Translation: CASSYSYEQYF.

The CDR3 coding sequence is TGTGCCAGCAGCGTAGCCCCTATCGGAGGGCGCGGTACTGAAGCTTTCTTT. Protein product: CASSVAPIGGRGTEAFF. The J gene is TRBJ1-1, the V gene TRBV9; no clear D gene. The CDR3 is 17 residues long. The germline V gene has CDR1 SGDLS and CDR2 YYNGEE. The V end was cut by 0 bases, the J end by 5 bases, with 20 bases between.

The gene calls are TRBV27 and TRBJ2-2; D may be TRBD2 (7 bases). V lost 4 bases, J lost 5 bases, and 11 bases lay in between. This CDR3 region has 14 residues. Looked up from germline, CDR1 is MNHEY and CDR2 is SMNVEV (reference sequence). The CDR3 DNA sequence: TGTGCCAGCAGTTGGGGAGGGGGGACCGGGGAGCTGTTTTTT. Encoded protein: CASSWGGGTGELFF.

The rearrangement uses TRBV9 and TRBJ1-2, with D perhaps matching TRBD1 (5 bases). CDR1 and CDR2 from the germline V gene are SGDLS and YYNGEE. Trimming took off 3 bases at V and 4 bases at J, with 13 bases between the two ends. There are 14 residues in the CDR3. Here the CDR3 DNA reads TGTGCCAGCAGCGAAGACAGTTCCGTCTATGGCTACACCTTC. Amino acid sequence: CASSEDSSVYGYTF.

The chain uses TRBV20-1 and TRBJ2-7, with D hard to call. The V gene lost 6 bases and the J gene lost 1 base, with 7 bases spanning the gap. Per the germline V gene, CDR1 is DFQATT and CDR2 is SNEGSKA (reference sequence). The CDR3 runs to 11 residues. The DNA of the CDR3 is TGCAGTGCCCCTCTATCCTACGAGCAGTACTTC. This gives the protein CSAPLSYEQYF.

This clone was picked up a small number of times. This chain joins TRBV18 and TRBJ2-2, with D perhaps matching TRBD1 (6 bases). The V gene lost 5 bases and the J gene lost 1 base, with 8 bases spanning the gap. Germline V gene sequence: CDR1 KGHSH, CDR2 LQKENI. The CDR3 covers 14 residues. The CDR3 spells CASSGQMNTGELFF. The CDR3 DNA is TGTGCCAGCTCAGGACAGATGAACACCGGGGAGCTGTTTTTT.

This clone was seen more than once but under ten times. The rearrangement links TRBV5-1 to TRBJ2-6; 12 bases map to TRBD1. The length of the CDR3 is 18 residues. Germline loops: CDR1 SGHRS, CDR2 YFSETQ. V shed 0 bases, J shed 0 bases, and the junction held 1 base outside the gene matches. In DNA, the CDR3 is TGCGCCAGCAGCTTGGCGGGACAGGGGGCCTCTGGGGCCAACGTCCTGACTTTC. It specifies CASSLAGQGASGANVLTF.

This sequence joins TRBV28 and TRBJ1-1; D is undetermined. Germline V gene lookup returns CDR1 MDHEN and CDR2 SYDVKM. V dropped 8 bases and J dropped 1 base, with 11 bases sitting between them. The CDR3 spans 13 residues. CDR3 region: CASREDGNTEAFF. The CDR3 DNA follows: TGTGCCAGCCGCGAGGACGGGAACACTGAAGCTTTCTTT.